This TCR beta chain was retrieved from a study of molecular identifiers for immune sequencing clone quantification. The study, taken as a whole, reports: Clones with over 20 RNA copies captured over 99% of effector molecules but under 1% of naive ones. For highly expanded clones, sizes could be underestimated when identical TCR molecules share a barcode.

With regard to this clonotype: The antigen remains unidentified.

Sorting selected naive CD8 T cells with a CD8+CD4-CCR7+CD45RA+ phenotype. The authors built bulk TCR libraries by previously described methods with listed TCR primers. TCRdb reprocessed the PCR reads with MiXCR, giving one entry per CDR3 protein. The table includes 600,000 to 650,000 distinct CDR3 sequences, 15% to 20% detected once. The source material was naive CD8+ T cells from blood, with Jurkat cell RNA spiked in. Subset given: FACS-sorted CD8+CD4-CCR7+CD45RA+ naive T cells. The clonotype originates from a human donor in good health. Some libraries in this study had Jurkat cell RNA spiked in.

This CDR3 is CASSQNPTQGYEQYF. In nucleotides, the CDR3 is TGTGCCAGCAGCCAAAATCCGACTCAGGGATACGAGCAGTACTTC. The chain couples TRBV11-2 to TRBJ2-7, with a tentative D call TRBD1 (5 bases). CDR3 length: 15 amino acids. The germline V gene has CDR1 SGHAT and CDR2 FQNNGV. Trimming stripped 5 bases from V and 4 bases from J, with 18 bases between.